This TCR beta chain was identified during a study of synovial regulatory T cells in juvenile arthritis. Regarding the study as a whole: Inflammation-associated Treg cells in blood had less TCR diversity than the remaining blood Treg cells. Synovial Teff and blood CPL repertoires partially overlapped with iaTreg TCR repertoires, which were largely patient-private.

As concerns this clone: The antigen remains undetermined.

CDR3 length: 15 amino acids. The nucleotide record is missing. In germline, CDR1 is SGHTA, CDR2 FQGNSA. Patients had median age roughly 12 years, range roughly 2.1-22.9. The assay was immunoSEQ multiplex PCR, and TCRdb's table has in-frame clones only and misses some. This sample's clone table lists approximately 9,900 clones. Material: Treg cells from blood. Subset specified: remaining (HLA-DR-negative) circulating blood Treg cells. The receptor was isolated from a donor under 30 with juvenile idiopathic arthritis. The chain combines TRBV7-2 with TRBJ2-1; TCRdb designates TRBD2, a call that cannot be tested without DNA. CDR3 residues: CASSLIAGVGNEQFF.